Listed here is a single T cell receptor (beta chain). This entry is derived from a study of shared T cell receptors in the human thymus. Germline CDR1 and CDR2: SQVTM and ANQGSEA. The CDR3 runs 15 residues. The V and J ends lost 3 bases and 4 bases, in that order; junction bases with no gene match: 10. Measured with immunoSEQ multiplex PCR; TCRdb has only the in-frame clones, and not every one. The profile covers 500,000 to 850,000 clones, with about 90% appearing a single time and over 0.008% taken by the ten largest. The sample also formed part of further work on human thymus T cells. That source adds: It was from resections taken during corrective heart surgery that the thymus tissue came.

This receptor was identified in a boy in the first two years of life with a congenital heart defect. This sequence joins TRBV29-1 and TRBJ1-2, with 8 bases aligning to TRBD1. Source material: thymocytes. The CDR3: CSVEAGGELGYGYTF. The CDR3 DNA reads TGCAGCGTTGAGGCAGGGGGCGAGTTGGGCTATGGCTACACCTTC.